This T cell receptor (beta chain) was sequenced for a study of cytomegalovirus exposure and HLA in healthy donors. This clone was seen more than once but under ten times. The CDR3 has 15 amino acids. With 0 bases removed from V and 2 bases from J, the gap between germline ends came to 10 bases. CDR1 and CDR2 from the germline V gene are LGHNA and YSLEER. Researchers ran the PCR with 60 Vbeta and 13 Jbeta primers. Produced via immunoSEQ multiplex PCR; TCRdb's table is partial and in-frame only. Of 70,000 to 80,000 clones in the sample, about 81% are singletons; the top ten hold approximately 8.9%. The specimen sequenced was PBMCs. This receptor was obtained from a woman aged 40-49 years in good health and CMV-seropositive. The J gene is TRBJ1-2, the V gene TRBV4-3; D is unresolved. The CDR3 region is CASSQDLKENYGYTF. The CDR3 coding sequence is TGCGCCAGCAGCCAAGATTTGAAAGAGAACTATGGCTACACCTTC.